The source of this TCR beta chain is a study of T cell responses to AZD1222 COVID-19 vaccine. This clone was recorded only once. As yet, its antigen is unknown. Regarding the study as a whole: Mostly white British, mostly female donors; authors suggested clonal diversity may be underestimated. Nearly half of spike-specific TCRs reportedly go after variant regions that carry no mutations.

Libraries were prepared by immunoSEQ multiplex PCR; TCRdb keeps only in-frame clonotypes and omits some of them. The sample lists about 150,000 clones; approximately 87% were seen once. The source material was peripheral blood, sampled on day 0 of MenACWY control vaccination. This receptor was identified in an adult in good health.

CDR3 coding DNA: TGTGCCAGCAGCTTGGTCGCTAGCAATCAGCCCCAGCATTTT. It encodes CASSLVASNQPQHF. The chain employs TRBV11-2 and TRBJ1-5; D is unresolved. This CDR3 has 14 amino acids. Trimming took 3 bases from V and 0 from J, leaving 6 bases between them. The V gene's germline CDR1 is SGHAT and CDR2 FQNNGV.